A single T cell receptor beta chain is shown here with its context. Its antigen remains unidentified. This sequence may be a read error, since a much larger clone differs from it by one base. A constant-region primer served to make TCR beta cDNA from about 0.5 ug total RNA. Each TCR beta library was derived from three nested multiplex PCR rounds that employed slightly modified ARM-PCR. Running nine to ten cycles apiece, the first two PCR rounds relied on TRBV1-TRBV30 forward primers together with a C-beta reverse primer. TCRdb passed the multiplex PCR reads through MiXCR, listing each CDR3 protein once. This table has about 120,000 distinct CDR3 sequences, roughly 70% appearing once. The data originate from a study of tumor-infiltrating lymphocytes in primary liver carcinoma. Study context: Per sample, productive TCRbeta reads numbered roughly 3.65 to 8 million, similar across tissue types.

The germline CDR1 and CDR2 sequences are MDHEN and SYDVKM. This CDR3 spans 16 amino acids. Trimming took 7 bases from V and 2 from J, leaving 18 bases between them. Study results and limitations: Pairs comparing tumor with adjacent tissue or blood overlapped less than pairs drawn from tumor regions.

Bulk tissue was left unsorted, and RNA and DNA were co-extracted from about 20-30 mg of it. The sequenced sample was tumor-adjacent normal liver tissue. This receptor was identified in a woman aged 60-75 years with primary liver carcinoma and hepatitis B virus infection. V gene TRBV28 combines with J gene TRBJ1-5; the D gene is possibly TRBD1 (5 bases). The CDR3 region is CASTTWAGLGNQPQHF. CDR3 sequence (DNA): TGTGCCAGCACCACTTGGGCGGGGCTCGGCAATCAGCCCCAGCATTTT.